Here is one T cell receptor (beta chain) with its context. This sample was included in a study of blood T cell repertoires in COVID-19. The CDR3 is 15 amino acids. Germline V lookup: CDR1 SGHVS, CDR2 FQNEAQ. Deletions cut 2 bases from V and 3 bases from J, with 13 bases between. Using immunoSEQ multiplex PCR, the repertoire was profiled, and TCRdb retains in-frame clones only, with some absent. The sample holds some 250,000 clones, around 93% seen once. Sequencing was performed on PBMCs or T cells enriched from blood (not recorded which). J is TRBJ1-1 and V is TRBV7-8; D unresolved. This TCR derives from a human donor in a cohort exposed to, infected with or recovered from COVID-19 (not recorded which). The donor label of this sample is uncertain. The CDR3 protein is CASSLTFGVDTEAFF. The CDR3 DNA reads TGTGCCAGCAGCTTAACTTTCGGGGTCGACACTGAAGCTTTCTTT. Based on the CDR3 plus reference TRBV7-8 and TRBJ1-1, the full variable domain is GAGVSQSPRYKVAKRGQDVALRCDPISGHVSLFWYQQALGQGPEFLTYFQNEAQLDKSGLPSDRFFAERPEGSVSTLKIQRTQQEDSAVYLCASSLTFGVDTEAFFGQGTRLTVV.